This passage covers 14 T cell receptor beta chains from one sample sequenced in a study of blood T cells in healthy people across ages. A J-beta primer mix and a sample-barcoded 5' primer were used in a second PCR of about 7 to 12 cycles. TCRdb processed the 5' RACE reads anew with MiXCR; each CDR3 protein has one entry. There are 750,000 to 950,000 distinct CDR3 sequences in the sample; approximately 53% occur only once, and about two fifths lies in the top ten. Sequencing used blood. These receptors all come from a man aged 80 or over in good health.

This chain uses TRBV12-3 or TRBV12-4 with TRBJ2-2; the match to TRBD2 covers 11 bases. There are 18 residues in the CDR3. J was trimmed by 4 bases and V by 5 bases; bases with no gene match: 12. This CDR3 reads CASSKGLAAKGSTGELFF. CDR3 DNA sequence: TGTGCCAGCAGTAAGGGACTAGCGGCCAAGGGTAGCACCGGGGAGCTGTTTTTT.

The V and J genes are TRBV29-1 and TRBJ2-3; 7 bases match TRBD2. The germline V gene has CDR1 SQVTM and CDR2 ANQGSEA. This CDR3 has 12 amino acids. V trimming: 6 bases; J trimming: 14 bases; junction bases outside the gene matches: 14. The CDR3, as DNA: TGCAGCGTGGGGGGGGTGGGCAATCACGCGTATTTT. It is translated as CSVGGVGNHAYF.

The chain employs TRBV7-9 and TRBJ2-1; maybe TRBD2 (5 bases). V was shortened by 7 bases and J by 3 bases, with 10 bases between the two germline ends. CDR3 length equals 13 residues. The germline CDR1 and CDR2 sequences are SEHNR and FQNEAQ (reference sequence). The CDR3 region has the DNA TGTGCCAGCAACTCCGGGGACTACAATGAGCAGTTCTTC. As protein: CASNSGDYNEQFF.

This chain joins TRBV6-6 and TRBJ1-1; D remains unclear. V was shortened by 5 bases and J by 7 bases, with 8 bases between the two germline ends. Germline V gene lookup returns CDR1 MNHNY and CDR2 SVGAGI (reference sequence). The CDR3 is 11 amino acids. The CDR3 DNA sequence: TGTGCCAGCAGTCAGGAGGTTGAAGCTTTCTTT. Protein: CASSQEVEAFF.

V is TRBV7-2 and J is TRBJ2-1, with D possibly TRBD1 on 6 matching bases. Between the trimmed V and J ends, which lost 5 bases and 9 bases, there was a span of 29 bases. CDR1 is SGHTA and CDR2 is FQGNSA in the germline V gene. CDR3 size: 18 residues. CDR3 sequence (DNA): TGTGCCAGCAGCCTCCACAGGGAATGGCGGAGGACGTTGGGTGAGCAGTTCTTC. The encoded protein is CASSLHREWRRTLGEQFF.

The V and J genes are TRBV6-6 and TRBJ1-5; D not resolved. V gave up 7 bases and J gave up 1 base, with 8 bases separating them. CDR3 size: 13 residues. Germline CDR1 MNHNY, CDR2 SVGAGI (reference sequence). CDR3 sequence (DNA): TGTGCCAGCACCATCGACAGCAATCAGCCCCAGCATTTT. It codes for CASTIDSNQPQHF.

V is TRBV14 and J is TRBJ1-1; 10 nucleotides align to TRBD1. In germline, CDR1 is SGHDN, CDR2 FVKESK. This CDR3 contains 16 residues. The V segment lost 3 bases and the J segment 0 bases; nucleotides outside the gene matches: 4. The CDR3 loop reads CASSQRTGGMNTEAFF. As DNA, the CDR3 is TGTGCCAGCAGCCAGAGGACAGGGGGAATGAACACTGAAGCTTTCTTT.

This clonotype occurred a few times. The chain recombines TRBV11-3 with TRBJ2-7; D is ambiguous. CDR1 SGHNT and CDR2 YENEEA come from the germline V gene. Trimming pared 2 bases from V and 0 bases from J, leaving 8 bases between. The CDR3 loop spans 14 amino acids. CDR3: CASSLRPSSYEQYF. CDR3 nucleotide sequence: TGTGCCAGCAGCTTACGACCGAGCTCCTACGAGCAGTACTTC.

V usage is TRBV6-6 and J usage is TRBJ1-6; perhaps TRBD1 as D (5 bases). V was pared by 6 bases and J by 12 bases, with 12 bases between. CDR1 is MNHNY and CDR2 is SVGAGI in the germline V gene (reference sequence). This CDR3 comprises 12 residues. CDR3 loop: CASRTSGGPLHF. The CDR3 DNA reads TGTGCCAGCAGGACATCCGGGGGACCCCTCCACTTT.

Only a few counts were recorded for this clonotype. The genes are TRBV24-1 and TRBJ2-7, with D perhaps matching TRBD2 (6 bases). The germline V gene has CDR1 KGHDR and CDR2 SFDVKD. Deletions cut 3 bases from V and 1 base from J, with 12 bases between. CDR3 size: 15 residues. CDR3 amino acids: CATSDTSGRSYEQYF. The CDR3, as DNA: TGTGCCACCAGTGATACATCCGGGAGATCCTACGAGCAGTACTTC.

This chain connects TRBV29-1 to TRBJ2-4; 7 bases are shared with TRBD1. The J call is doubtful: the DNA matches TRBJ2-7 better. Germline CDR1 is SQVTM and CDR2 is ANQGSEA. The CDR3 spans 12 residues. CDR3 bases: TGCAGCGAAATGACAGGGCTGGGCGAGCAGTACTTC. Its protein product is CSEMTGLGEQYF.

The V call is TRBV6-5, the J call TRBJ1-5; perhaps TRBD1 as D (5 bases). The germline gives CDR1 MNHEY, CDR2 SVGAGI. V dropped 5 bases and J dropped 2 bases, with 13 bases sitting between them. This CDR3 has 15 residues. The CDR3 sequence is CASSRDHKGNQPQHF. The CDR3 DNA sequence: TGTGCCAGCAGTAGGGACCATAAAGGCAATCAGCCCCAGCATTTT.

This clonotype turned up a few times. This chain connects TRBV5-5 to TRBJ1-4, with 9 bases lining up with TRBD1. V was clipped by 0 bases and J by 8 bases; unmatched bases: 14. This CDR3 has 18 amino acids. CDR1 SGHKS and CDR2 YYEKEE come from the germline V gene (reference sequence). CDR3 coding DNA: TGTGCCAGCAGCTTGGGAATCTCAACAGGGGGCGCGAGGGAAAAACTGTTTTTT. Translation: CASSLGISTGGAREKLFF. The whole variable domain, filled in from reference TRBV5-5 and TRBJ1-4, reads DAGVTQSPTHLIKTRGQQVTLRCSPISGHKSVSWYQQVLGQGPQFIFQYYEKEERGRGNFPDRFSARQFPNYSSELNVNALLLGDSALYLCASSLGISTGGAREKLFFGSGTQLSVL.

The V call is TRBV24-1, the J call TRBJ2-4; 7 positions agree with TRBD1. Unmatched junction bases numbered 6, after V lost 3 bases and J lost 8 bases. Germline loops: CDR1 KGHDR, CDR2 SFDVKD. This CDR3 comprises 14 residues. CDR3 nucleotide sequence: TGTGCCACCAGTGATCGGGACAGAGGAGACATTCAGTACTTC. Amino acids: CATSDRDRGDIQYF.